This TCR beta chain was profiled in a study of T cells in Graves' hyperthyroidism and ophthalmopathy. Germline V CDR1 and CDR2: DFQATT, SNEGSKA (reference sequence). The CDR3 consists of 15 residues. A word on this clonotype: A much larger clone lies a single base off, so this may be a read error.

It was RNA transcripts that yielded the amplified TCR beta CDR3 regions. The TCR CDR3 first-round RT-PCR relied on the HTBI primer set. TCRdb analysed the multiplex PCR reads with MiXCR anew, one entry per CDR3 protein. The data show about 480,000 distinct CDR3 sequences, around 14% seen once. V is TRBV20-1 and J is TRBJ2-1; 7 bases are shared with TRBD2. This TCR was recovered from a woman under 30 with Graves' hyperthyroidism. Source material: blood. CDR3 amino acids: CSAGDGGSTVNEQFF. The DNA for the CDR3 is TGCAGTGCTGGAGATGGCGGGAGTACGGTGAATGAGCAGTTCTTC.